This T cell receptor beta chain was observed in a study of regulatory T cells in long-lasting Graves disease. Study-wide findings and caveats: Among persistent patients, a larger number of public clonotypes were shared (approximately 2,900) than among newly diagnosed patients (roughly 910). Results may be inaccurate due to the small sample size.

Described time point: newly diagnosed GD, antithyroid drugs for less than 3 months. From RNA extracted from PBMCs, the TCR library was made. This clonotype was detected only a few times. Its target is not known. In building TCR beta libraries, iRepertoire HTBI primers were used together with Arm-PCR of CDR3 regions. TCRdb reprocessed the multiplex PCR reads with MiXCR, giving one entry per CDR3 protein. Found here are 400,000 to 650,000 distinct CDR3 sequences, 16% of them singletons; the top ten hold around a quarter. The CDR3 totals 17 residues. V gave up 1 base and J gave up 3 bases; unmatched junction bases: 9. Germline V CDR1 and CDR2: LGHNT, FRNRAP. The same specimen was also included in a second study, on T cells in Graves' hyperthyroidism and ophthalmopathy.

Sample: peripheral blood mononuclear cells (PBMCs), taken at new diagnosis, from a patient treated with antithyroid drugs. This receptor was obtained from a woman aged 35 to 59 with Graves disease. The chain uses TRBV12-5 and TRBJ1-2; 9 bases line up with TRBD1. CDR3 sequence (DNA): TGTGCTAGTGGTTTGGAGTCCCGGGACAGGGTGTACTATGGCTACACCTTC. Amino acids: CASGLESRDRVYYGYTF. The complete variable domain, with remaining parts taken from reference TRBV12-5 and TRBJ1-2, reads DARVTQTPRHKVTEMGQEVTMRCQPILGHNTVFWYRQTMMQGLELLAYFRNRAPLDDSGMPKDRFSAEMPDATLATLKIQPSEPRDSAVYFCASGLESRDRVYYGYTFGSGTRLTVV.